Below, 21 T cell receptor delta chains from the same sample are listed, as sequenced in a study of γδ T cells in repeated Plasmodium falciparum infection. Flow sorting of PBMC yielded separate Vgamma9/Vdelta2+ and Vdelta2-negative gammadelta T cell populations for bulk repertoire analysis. TCRdb redid the clone calls on the multiplex PCR reads with CATT. The table shows about 48,000 delta-chain clones, with roughly 1.5% occurring only once. The material sequenced was gamma-delta T cells from blood. Receptors were obtained from a pool of human donors (malaria-infected and uninfected, not separated).

On this clone itself: The protein TCRdb gives is from a much larger clone and does not agree with this DNA's translation at residue 15, likely a read error; the protein shown here comes from the DNA. This chain connects TRDV1 to TRDJ1; unclear D gene. This CDR3 comprises 16 residues. Germline-derived CDR1 and CDR2 are TSWWSYY and QGS. The CDR3 loop is CALGELPPPYTDKLTF. CDR3 nucleotide sequence: TGTGCTCTTGGGGAACTGCCCCCACCGTACACCGATAAACTCACCTTT.

On this clone: This is likely an artifact of a read error, given a far larger clone one base away. This sample includes further DNA sequences coding for the same CDR3. The CDR3 coding sequence is TGTGCCCTTGGGATAGACTTCCTACTCCGACTTACTAACACCGATAAACTCATCTTT. Its protein is CALGIDFLLRLTNTDKLIF. The rearrangement joins TRDV1 to TRDJ1, with 8 bases matching TRDD2. In the absence of a J gene in TCRdb, the DNA was matched to germline to assign it here. The CDR3 is made up of 19 amino acids. Germline CDR1 is TSWWSYY and CDR2 is QGS.

This clone was seen at least ten times. A read error likely explains why the TCRdb protein, taken from a much larger clone, differs from this DNA's translation at residue 9; the protein shown is translated from the DNA. The V call is TRDV2, the J call TRDJ1, with TRDD3 matching 8 bases. TCRdb lists no J gene, so it was determined here by aligning the DNA to germline. The germline CDR1 and CDR2 sequences are GEAIGNYY and EKD. CDR3 length: 14 residues. Germline trimming cut 0 bases from V and 4 bases from J; bases unmatched to any gene: 3. The CDR3 here is CACDTAGDSDKLIF. The CDR3 DNA reads TGTGCCTGTGACACCGCGGGGGATAGCGATAAACTCATCTTT.

Note on this clone: Translating this DNA gives a protein that differs at residue 19 from the TCRdb one, which belongs to a much larger clone; a read error is likely, and the protein shown is this translation. The chain is built from TRDV1 and TRDJ1; 9 positions agree with TRDD3. The J gene was not available in TCRdb and was assigned here by matching the DNA to germline segments. The CDR3 totals 23 residues. Germline lookup yields CDR1 TSWWSYY and CDR2 QGS. CDR3 DNA: TGTGCTCTTGGGGAACTCAGCCTTCCCGAGTACTGGGGGAGGGGTTGGGACACCGGTAAACTCATCTTT. This encodes CALGELSLPEYWGRGWDTGKLIF.

As regards this clone: One base separates it from a far larger clone, so it is likely a read error. Within the sample, other DNA sequences also encode this same CDR3. This sequence joins TRDV3 and TRDJ1, with 10 bases that match TRDD3. The J gene, not given by TCRdb, was assigned here from a germline match of the nucleotide sequence. The CDR3 has 16 amino acids. Germline lookup yields CDR1 TVYSNPD and CDR2 GDNSRS (reference sequence). The V segment lost 0 bases and the J segment 1 base; nucleotides outside the gene matches: 8. CDR3 residues: CAFRTTWGILTDKLIF. The CDR3 bases are TGTGCCTTTAGAACAACATGGGGGATACTCACCGATAAACTCATCTTT.

Concerning this clone itself: The protein in TCRdb stems from a much larger clone and differs at residue 12 from this DNA's translation, likely a read error; here the protein is translated from the DNA. The chain employs TRDV1 and TRDJ1, with D maybe TRDD3 (6 bases). V was clipped by 3 bases and J by 5 bases, with 28 bases between them. Germline CDR1 reads TSWWSYY; CDR2 reads QGS. CDR3 length equals 19 residues. Written as DNA, the CDR3 is TGTGCTCTTGGGGATCCCGAATCTCCTTACTGGGTGATGTTTGATAAACTCATCTTT. Amino acids: CALGDPESPYWVMFDKLIF.

This clone was counted between two and nine times. TCRdb has a much larger clone's protein, which differs at residue 6 from the translation of this DNA, likely because of a read error; what is shown is the protein translated from the DNA. The V gene is TRDV3, the J gene TRDJ1; D is perhaps TRDD3 (5 bases). V lost 2 bases, J lost 0 bases, and 19 bases lay in between. Germline-derived CDR1 and CDR2 are TVYSNPD and GDNSRS (reference sequence). The CDR3 sequence is 16 residues long. This chain's CDR3 is CAFPPCLGVHTDKLIF. The CDR3 coding sequence is TGTGCCTTTCCCCCCTGCCTGGGAGTCCACACCGATAAACTCATCTTT. Full variable domain (outside the CDR3, taken from reference TRDV3 and TRDJ1): CDKVTQSSPDQTVASGSEVVLLCTYDTVYSNPDLFWYRIRPDYSFQFVFYGDNSRSEGADFTQGRFSVKHILTQKAFHLVISPVRTEDSATYYCAFPPCLGVHTDKLIFGKGTRVTVEP.

In its sample, this clone is medium-sized (0.01 to 0.1%). The same CDR3 arises from other DNA sequences in this sample as well. This chain connects TRDV1 to TRDJ1; 8 nucleotides agree with TRDD3. This CDR3 spans 14 amino acids. The germline V gene has CDR1 TSWWSYY and CDR2 QGS. V trimming: 4 bases; J trimming: 5 bases; junction bases outside the gene matches: 6. CDR3 coding DNA: TGTGCTCTTGGGGGACTCTGGGGGACTGATAAACTCATCTTT. It yields the protein CALGGLWGTDKLIF.

This clone was detected only a few times. For this DNA, TCRdb reports the protein of a much larger clone, which diverges at residue 4, most likely from a read error; the protein presented here is translated directly from the DNA. The chain couples TRDV1 to TRDJ1, with 7 bases fitting TRDD3. TCRdb carries no J gene annotation; the J gene was assigned here by matching the DNA with germline. CDR1 TSWWSYY and CDR2 QGS come from the germline V gene. There are 17 residues in the CDR3. V lost 7 bases and J lost 0; bases outside the gene matches: 14. The CDR3 protein is CALEDVPGGLYTDKLIF. CDR3 sequence (DNA): TGTGCTCTTGAGGACGTCCCTGGGGGTTTGTACACCGATAAACTCATCTTT.

Concerning this clone: A far larger clone differs by one base, so this is likely a read error. Within the sample, other DNA sequences also encode this same CDR3. The rearrangement uses TRDV2 and TRDJ1, with TRDD3 identical over 8 bases. The J gene was missing in TCRdb and was found by matching the end of the DNA to germline. The CDR3 extends over 17 amino acids. Per germline, CDR1 GEAIGNYY and CDR2 EKD. CDR3 sequence (DNA): TGTGCCTGTGACACGTTAGCCTGGGGGACCAACACCGACAAACTCATCTTT. Translated, it gives CACDTLAWGTNTDKLIF.

This clone was recorded at least ten times. This DNA's translation and the protein TCRdb lists, from a much larger clone, do not match at residue 3, likely due to a read error; the protein shown is translated from the DNA. The rearrangement links TRDV1 to TRDJ1; 9 bases agree with TRDD3. The CDR3 sequence is 22 residues long. Germline V gene lookup returns CDR1 TSWWSYY and CDR2 QGS. The CDR3 sequence: CAIGELSYPKLLGDPRVDKLIF. The CDR3 DNA reads as TGTGCTATTGGGGAACTTTCTTACCCCAAACTACTGGGGGACCCTAGGGTCGATAAACTCATCTTT.

As to this clone: The mismatch at residue 4 between this DNA's translation and the TCRdb protein of a much larger clone likely reflects a read error; the protein shown is translated from the DNA. The V and J genes are TRDV2 and TRDJ1; unclear D gene. The J gene, missing from TCRdb, was assigned here through DNA to germline matching. Looked up from germline, CDR1 is GEAIGNYY and CDR2 is EKD. Trimming took 6 bases from V and 4 from J, leaving 14 bases between them. CDR3 length: 13 residues. The CDR3 sequence: CACNSVGVDKLIF. CDR3 in DNA: TGTGCCTGTAACAGTGTAGGAGTCGATAAACTCATCTTT.

A word on this clone: TCRdb's protein for this DNA is that of a much larger clone and differs from the translation at residue 18, likely a read error; the protein shown is the DNA translation. The CDR3 DNA reads as TGTGCCTGTGACACCGTGAAGGGGATTGGTGAAGCGAACACCGATAAACTCACCTTT. Protein sequence: CACDTVKGIGEANTDKLTF. No J gene was named, though the V gene is TRDV2; the table's D call, TRDD3, has no DNA check behind it. The V gene's germline CDR1 is GEAIGNYY and CDR2 EKD. This CDR3 has 19 amino acids.

There are a few counts of this clone. TCRdb lists the protein of a much larger clone for this DNA, which differs at residue 8, so this is likely a read error; the protein given here is translated from the DNA itself. The chain joins TRDV1 to TRDJ1; D uncertain. Germline V CDR1 and CDR2: TSWWSYY, QGS. There are 17 residues in the CDR3. Trimming took off 0 bases at V and 0 bases at J, with 14 bases between the two ends. The CDR3 nucleotides read TGTGCTCTTGGGGAACTTCGGGCCGGACTGTACACCGATAAACTCATCTTT. It yields the protein CALGELRAGLYTDKLIF.

As for this clone: A far larger clone is one nucleotide away, so this likely arose from a read error. The sample contains more than one DNA sequence encoding this CDR3. The CDR3 nucleotides are TGTGCTCTTGGGGAATCTACGCAGTACTGGGGAGTGTACACAGATAAACTCATCTTT. As protein: CALGESTQYWGVYTDKLIF. The V and J genes are TRDV1 and TRDJ1, with TRDD3 identical over 7 bases. No J segment appears in TCRdb, so it was assigned here by matching the sequence to germline. Germline V gene lookup returns CDR1 TSWWSYY and CDR2 QGS. This CDR3 spans 19 amino acids.

This clone is categorized as medium-sized. The rearrangement uses TRDV1 and TRDJ1; 10 nucleotides match TRDD3. The CDR3 totals 23 residues. The germline gives CDR1 TSWWSYY, CDR2 QGS. V was clipped by 4 bases and J by 0 bases; unmatched bases: 26. The CDR3 region is CALGVRGFLHPILGDYDTDKLIF. In nucleotides, the CDR3 is TGTGCTCTTGGGGTTAGAGGCTTCCTACATCCGATACTGGGGGATTACGACACCGATAAACTCATCTTT.

This clone has a handful of counts. A far larger clone is off by one base, so a read error is likely. The CDR3 spells CALGVRGFLHPILGDYDTDKLIF. The CDR3 bases are TGTGCTCTTGGGGTTAGAGGCTTCCTACATCCGATACTGGGGGATTACGACACCGATAAGCTCATCTTT. With the J gene uncalled, the V gene is TRDV1; TRDD3 is the table's D call, not checked against the DNA. The germline V gene has CDR1 TSWWSYY and CDR2 QGS. The CDR3 is 23 residues long.

Within the sample, this clone is large (0.1 to 1%). Other nucleotide sequences from this sample produce the same CDR3. CDR3 nucleotides: TGTGCCTGTGACACCGTACTGGGAACGAACCTGACAGCACAACTCTTCTTT. This gives the protein CACDTVLGTNLTAQLFF. The chain couples TRDV2 to TRDJ2, with D tentatively TRDD3 (6 bases). In germline, CDR1 is GEAIGNYY, CDR2 EKD. The length of the CDR3 is 17 residues. Deletions cut 0 bases from V and 3 bases from J, with 16 bases between.

This clone was counted at least ten times. The TCRdb protein, from a much larger clone, departs from this DNA's translation at residue 5, likely by read error; the protein shown derives from the DNA. The CDR3 DNA sequence: TGTGCTCTTGGGGGCTACCACCGCCCTACGTACGATTGGACGGGCGCCACCGATAAACTCATCTTT. Protein product: CALGGYHRPTYDWTGATDKLIF. The genes are TRDV1 and TRDJ1, with D tentatively TRDD2 (5 bases). Germline V gene sequence: CDR1 TSWWSYY, CDR2 QGS. CDR3 length equals 22 residues. The germline V and J ends were trimmed by 4 bases and 1 base, with 34 bases remaining between them.

This clone was seen a handful of times. A far larger clone is one base from this, pointing to a likely read error. Other nucleotide sequences in the sample specify the same CDR3. The chain couples TRDV1 to TRDJ1; D possibly corresponds to TRDD3 (6 bases). The CDR3 loop spans 15 amino acids. Germline V lookup: CDR1 TSWWSYY, CDR2 QGS. Trimming removed 3 bases from V and 1 base from J, with 12 bases in between. This CDR3 reads CALGERPLGTDKLIF. CDR3 bases: TGTGCTCTTGGGGAGCGACCACTGGGCACCGATAAACTCATCTTT.

On this clone itself: This likely reflects a read error, since a far larger clone is one base away. This same CDR3 is encoded by further DNA sequences in the sample. The V and J genes are TRDV2 and TRDJ1; D is ambiguous. TCRdb does not report a J gene; here it was assigned by matching the DNA to germline references. The CDR3 loop spans 16 amino acids. V was trimmed by 4 bases and J by 1 base, leaving 18 bases between them. Germline CDR1 and CDR2: GEAIGNYY and EKD. The CDR3 bases are TGTGCCTGTGATACCGAGGAAGAAGAGGGCACCGATAAACTCATCTTT. This translates into CACDTEEEEGTDKLIF.